The rows below give T cell receptor beta chains drawn from one sample of a study of technical replicates of blood from a few donors. The table came from immunoSEQ multiplex PCR; TCRdb's copy has only in-frame clones and leaves some out. This sample has fewer than 75,000 clones, with around 93% found just once. The sample taken for sequencing was T cells isolated from PBMCs. The receptors were gathered from a human donor in good health. Each CDR3 is given with its conserved first and last residue. Fields, in order: J gene, V gene, D gene, clone size, CDR3 protein, CDR3 DNA. The D gene is left open where the match is weak. Not all rows give a size; the values are once, few, many and, for expanded clones, a class.

j_gene: TRBJ2-3; v_gene: TRBV4-1; d_gene: .; abundance: .; CDR3aa: CASSQDPPGAATDTQYF; CDR3nt: TGCGCCAGCAGCCAAGATCCTCCTGGGGCTGCCACAGATACGCAGTATTTT
j_gene: TRBJ2-1; v_gene: TRBV5-4; d_gene: TRBD2; abundance: .; CDR3aa: CASSLASGGLNEQFF; CDR3nt: TGTGCCAGCAGCTTGGCATCGGGGGGGTTGAATGAGCAGTTCTTC
j_gene: TRBJ2-1; v_gene: TRBV4-1; d_gene: .; abundance: .; CDR3aa: CASSQGRDEQFF; CDR3nt: TGCGCCAGCAGCCAAGGGCGGGATGAGCAGTTCTTC
j_gene: TRBJ2-7; v_gene: TRBV18; d_gene: .; abundance: .; CDR3aa: CASSPPGRQYEQYF; CDR3nt: TGTGCCAGCTCACCACCCGGCAGACAGTACGAGCAGTACTTC
j_gene: TRBJ2-1; v_gene: TRBV19; d_gene: TRBD1; abundance: .; CDR3aa: CASSRTGARDEQFF; CDR3nt: TGTGCCAGTAGCCGGACAGGGGCGAGGGATGAGCAGTTCTTC
j_gene: TRBJ1-1; v_gene: TRBV9; d_gene: .; abundance: few; CDR3aa: CASSVGGGLNTEAFF; CDR3nt: TGTGCCAGCAGCGTAGGGGGGGGCCTGAACACTGAAGCTTTCTTT
j_gene: TRBJ2-3; v_gene: TRBV28; d_gene: TRBD2; abundance: .; CDR3aa: CASSLSLAGSTDTQYF; CDR3nt: TGTGCCAGCAGTTTATCACTAGCGGGTAGCACAGATACGCAGTATTTT
j_gene: TRBJ2-1; v_gene: TRBV5-1; d_gene: TRBD1; abundance: .; CDR3aa: CASSLSAGTGINEQFF; CDR3nt: TGCGCCAGCAGTTTGTCCGCCGGGACAGGGATCAATGAGCAGTTCTTC
j_gene: TRBJ2-3; v_gene: TRBV6-5; d_gene: TRBD2; abundance: .; CDR3aa: CASRVSGGPDTQYF; CDR3nt: TGTGCCAGCAGGGTAAGCGGGGGTCCAGATACGCAGTATTTT
j_gene: TRBJ2-3; v_gene: TRBV7-9; d_gene: TRBD2; abundance: .; CDR3aa: CASSPRLARGDTQYF; CDR3nt: TGTGCCAGCAGCCCTAGACTAGCGAGGGGAGATACGCAGTATTTT
j_gene: TRBJ1-1; v_gene: TRBV5-1; d_gene: .; abundance: .; CDR3aa: CASSLGGGLNTEAFF; CDR3nt: TGCGCCAGCAGCTTGGGGGGGGGCCTGAACACTGAAGCTTTCTTT
j_gene: TRBJ2-3; v_gene: TRBV6-1; d_gene: .; abundance: .; CDR3aa: CASSEWAHTDTQYF; CDR3nt: TGTGCCAGCAGTGAATGGGCTCACACAGATACGCAGTATTTT
j_gene: TRBJ1-1; v_gene: TRBV5-1; d_gene: .; abundance: .; CDR3aa: CASSKTDTEAFF; CDR3nt: TGCGCCAGCAGCAAAACGGACACTGAAGCTTTCTTT
j_gene: TRBJ1-2; v_gene: TRBV9; d_gene: .; abundance: .; CDR3aa: CASSVGAEPRGDGYTF; CDR3nt: TGTGCCAGCAGCGTAGGGGCGGAACCCCGGGGTGATGGCTACACCTTC
j_gene: TRBJ1-5; v_gene: TRBV28; d_gene: .; abundance: .; CDR3aa: CASSLDYGGDSNQPQHF; CDR3nt: TGTGCCAGCAGTTTGGACTATGGGGGGGACAGCAATCAGCCCCAGCATTTT
j_gene: TRBJ1-5; v_gene: TRBV27; d_gene: .; abundance: .; CDR3aa: CASTNHRDGQPQHF; CDR3nt: TGTGCCAGCACGAACCACAGGGACGGCCAGCCCCAGCATTTT
j_gene: TRBJ1-6; v_gene: TRBV9; d_gene: .; abundance: once; CDR3aa: CASSAGLPGSPLHF; CDR3nt: TGTGCCAGCAGCGCGGGACTCCCAGGGTCACCCCTCCACTTT
j_gene: TRBJ2-3; v_gene: TRBV6-1; d_gene: TRBD2; abundance: .; CDR3aa: CASTGTSGLNTQYF; CDR3nt: TGTGCCAGCACTGGGACTAGCGGATTAAATACGCAGTATTTT
j_gene: TRBJ1-1; v_gene: TRBV10-2; d_gene: .; abundance: .; CDR3aa: CASSEQVNTEAFF; CDR3nt: TGCGCCAGCAGTGAACAGGTGAACACTGAAGCTTTCTTT
j_gene: TRBJ2-4; v_gene: TRBV7-9; d_gene: TRBD2; abundance: .; CDR3aa: CASSRTSGVVKNIQYF; CDR3nt: TGTGCCAGCAGCCGCACTAGCGGGGTGGTGAAAAACATTCAGTACTTC
j_gene: TRBJ1-1; v_gene: TRBV19; d_gene: .; abundance: .; CDR3aa: CASSRARSTEAFF; CDR3nt: TGTGCCAGTAGTAGGGCCAGAAGCACTGAAGCTTTCTTT
j_gene: TRBJ2-2; v_gene: TRBV5-1; d_gene: .; abundance: .; CDR3aa: CASSLVRGSAGELFF; CDR3nt: TGCGCCAGCAGCTTGGTTCGGGGATCAGCCGGGGAGCTGTTTTTT
j_gene: TRBJ2-7; v_gene: TRBV6-5; d_gene: .; abundance: .; CDR3aa: CASSYKDSSSYEQYF; CDR3nt: TGTGCCAGCAGTTACAAGGACTCAAGCTCCTACGAGCAGTACTTC
j_gene: TRBJ2-6; v_gene: TRBV6-5; d_gene: .; abundance: .; CDR3aa: CASSVTDSGANVLTF; CDR3nt: TGTGCCAGCAGTGTTACAGACTCTGGGGCCAACGTCCTGACTTTC
j_gene: TRBJ1-1; v_gene: TRBV9; d_gene: TRBD1; abundance: .; CDR3aa: CASSANTGGGTEAFF; CDR3nt: TGTGCCAGCAGCGCTAACACAGGGGGCGGCACTGAAGCTTTCTTT
j_gene: TRBJ2-5; v_gene: TRBV29-1; d_gene: .; abundance: .; CDR3aa: CSVPLLSRGQYF; CDR3nt: TGCAGCGTACCCCTTTTAAGCCGGGGCCAGTACTTC
j_gene: TRBJ2-3; v_gene: TRBV5-1; d_gene: TRBD2; abundance: few; CDR3aa: CASTPGGSTDTQYF; CDR3nt: TGCGCCAGCACCCCGGGGGGAAGCACAGATACGCAGTATTTT
j_gene: TRBJ2-7; v_gene: TRBV5-4; d_gene: .; abundance: .; CDR3aa: CASSFKVAGSEQYF; CDR3nt: TGTGCCAGCAGCTTTAAAGTTGCGGGGAGCGAGCAGTACTTC
j_gene: TRBJ1-5; v_gene: TRBV30; d_gene: TRBD1; abundance: .; CDR3aa: CAWSGGGTDIFGQPQHF; CDR3nt: TGTGCCTGGAGCGGCGGAGGGACAGATATTTTTGGTCAGCCCCAGCATTTT
j_gene: TRBJ2-1; v_gene: TRBV7-6; d_gene: .; abundance: .; CDR3aa: CASSLALQRRGSKYEQFF; CDR3nt: TGTGCCAGCAGCTTAGCGCTTCAGCGTAGGGGGAGTAAGTATGAGCAGTTCTTC
j_gene: TRBJ2-1; v_gene: TRBV7-9; d_gene: .; abundance: once; CDR3aa: CASSPPGDNEQFF; CDR3nt: TGTGCCAGCAGCCCCCCGGGGGACAATGAGCAGTTCTTC
j_gene: TRBJ1-5; v_gene: TRBV7-2; d_gene: .; abundance: .; CDR3aa: CASSLVEYSNQPQHF; CDR3nt: TGTGCCAGCAGCTTAGTTGAGTATAGCAATCAGCCCCAGCATTTT
j_gene: TRBJ2-7; v_gene: TRBV27; d_gene: .; abundance: .; CDR3aa: CASSLRGGSSYEQYF; CDR3nt: TGTGCCAGCAGTTTAAGGGGGGGAAGCTCCTACGAGCAGTACTTC
j_gene: TRBJ2-5; v_gene: TRBV28; d_gene: TRBD1; abundance: .; CDR3aa: CASSRGTGGRETQYF; CDR3nt: TGTGCCAGCAGTCGTGGGACAGGGGGTAGGGAGACCCAGTACTTC
j_gene: TRBJ1-2; v_gene: TRBV6-5; d_gene: .; abundance: .; CDR3aa: CASRYRENYGYTF; CDR3nt: TGTGCCAGCAGATACAGGGAGAACTATGGCTACACCTTC
j_gene: TRBJ2-7; v_gene: TRBV5-1; d_gene: .; abundance: .; CDR3aa: CASSLATGVTYSYEQYF; CDR3nt: TGCGCCAGCAGCTTGGCGACAGGCGTTACTTATTCCTACGAGCAGTACTTC
j_gene: TRBJ2-3; v_gene: TRBV6-1; d_gene: .; abundance: .; CDR3aa: CASTEVRLTDTQYF; CDR3nt: TGTGCCAGCACCGAGGTCCGACTAACAGATACGCAGTATTTT
j_gene: TRBJ2-7; v_gene: TRBV4-1; d_gene: TRBD2; abundance: .; CDR3aa: CASSRAGVGYEQYF; CDR3nt: TGCGCCAGCAGCCGAGCGGGAGTAGGCTACGAGCAGTACTTC
j_gene: TRBJ2-5; v_gene: TRBV27; d_gene: TRBD1; abundance: .; CDR3aa: CASSLWGTGDVEETQYF; CDR3nt: TGTGCCAGCAGTTTATGGGGGACAGGGGATGTAGAAGAGACCCAGTACTTC
j_gene: TRBJ2-2; v_gene: TRBV19; d_gene: .; abundance: .; CDR3aa: CASNPIQGGTGELFF; CDR3nt: TGTGCCAGTAACCCTATACAGGGCGGCACCGGGGAGCTGTTTTTT
j_gene: TRBJ2-1; v_gene: TRBV6-5; d_gene: .; abundance: .; CDR3aa: CASRSGGEFF; CDR3nt: TGTGCCAGCCGGAGCGGAGGGGAGTTCTTC
j_gene: TRBJ2-3; v_gene: TRBV4-1; d_gene: .; abundance: .; CDR3aa: CASSQAGLGTDTQYF; CDR3nt: TGCGCCAGCAGCCAGGCGGGGTTAGGCACAGATACGCAGTATTTT
j_gene: TRBJ2-7; v_gene: TRBV7-2; d_gene: TRBD1; abundance: .; CDR3aa: CASSYTNRGSYEQYF; CDR3nt: TGTGCCAGCAGCTATACAAACAGGGGATCCTACGAGCAGTACTTC
j_gene: TRBJ2-1; v_gene: TRBV7-8; d_gene: TRBD2; abundance: once; CDR3aa: CASSLATRASGSHEQFF; CDR3nt: TGTGCCAGCAGCTTAGCTACCCGGGCTAGCGGGAGCCATGAGCAGTTCTTC
j_gene: TRBJ1-1; v_gene: TRBV7-8; d_gene: .; abundance: .; CDR3aa: CASSLARGRLTEAFF; CDR3nt: TGTGCCAGCAGCTTAGCGCGGGGAAGGCTCACTGAAGCTTTCTTT
j_gene: TRBJ1-1; v_gene: TRBV19; d_gene: TRBD1; abundance: .; CDR3aa: CASSYEDRFLTEAFF; CDR3nt: TGTGCCAGTAGTTACGAGGACAGGTTTTTGACTGAAGCTTTCTTT
j_gene: TRBJ2-5; v_gene: TRBV5-1; d_gene: TRBD2; abundance: .; CDR3aa: CASSSGGQGVGTQYF; CDR3nt: TGCGCCAGCAGCTCGGGGGGGCAGGGCGTGGGGACCCAGTACTTC
j_gene: TRBJ2-7; v_gene: TRBV10-3; d_gene: TRBD2; abundance: .; CDR3aa: CAISESGSGGLRLEQYF; CDR3nt: TGTGCCATCAGTGAGTCCGGTAGCGGGGGGTTGCGACTCGAGCAGTACTTC
j_gene: TRBJ1-1; v_gene: TRBV29-1; d_gene: TRBD1; abundance: .; CDR3aa: CSVARQGHEAFF; CDR3nt: TGCAGCGTGGCCCGACAGGGGCATGAAGCTTTCTTT
j_gene: TRBJ2-7; v_gene: TRBV28; d_gene: .; abundance: .; CDR3aa: CASSFYGRGYEQYF; CDR3nt: TGTGCCAGCAGTTTCTATGGCAGAGGCTACGAGCAGTACTTC
j_gene: TRBJ2-1; v_gene: TRBV28; d_gene: TRBD1; abundance: .; CDR3aa: CASNPDRYNEQFF; CDR3nt: TGTGCCAGCAATCCGGACAGGTACAATGAGCAGTTCTTC
j_gene: TRBJ2-2; v_gene: TRBV28; d_gene: .; abundance: .; CDR3aa: CASRPGQLDTGELFF; CDR3nt: TGTGCCAGCAGACCGGGACAACTTGACACCGGGGAGCTGTTTTTT
j_gene: TRBJ2-7; v_gene: TRBV11-2; d_gene: .; abundance: .; CDR3aa: CASSLAAGRAYEQYF; CDR3nt: TGTGCCAGCAGCCTCGCCGCAGGTCGCGCCTACGAGCAGTACTTC
j_gene: TRBJ1-1; v_gene: TRBV4-1; d_gene: .; abundance: .; CDR3aa: CASSQDGGAFF; CDR3nt: TGCGCCAGCAGCCAAGATGGAGGGGCTTTCTTT
j_gene: TRBJ1-2; v_gene: TRBV5-5; d_gene: TRBD1; abundance: once; CDR3aa: CASSRGTGVIDGYTF; CDR3nt: TGTGCCAGCAGCCGCGGGACAGGGGTCATAGATGGCTACACCTTC